These 29 T cell receptor beta chains came from one sample sequenced in a study of cytomegalovirus exposure and HLA in healthy donors. PCR used 60 Vbeta primers and 13 Jbeta primers. Some clones are missing from TCRdb's copy, which holds only in-frame ones; the method was immunoSEQ multiplex PCR. The sample contains 200,000 to 250,000 clones, about 81% of which appear only once. What was sequenced was PBMCs. The receptors originated from a woman aged 40 to 50 in good health and CMV-seropositive.

The V call is TRBV7-9, the J call TRBJ1-2; 12 nucleotides align to TRBD1. CDR1 and CDR2 from the germline V gene are SEHNR and FQNEAQ (reference sequence). After removal of 5 bases from V and 6 bases from J, the junction contained 19 bases not matched to a gene. This CDR3 is 19 amino acids long. CDR3 region: CASSTRGRDRGLGRNGYTF. CDR3 nucleotide sequence: TGTGCCAGCAGCACCAGGGGCCGGGACAGGGGGCTGGGGCGAAATGGCTACACCTTC. The variable domain in full, with the rest retrieved from reference TRBV7-9 and TRBJ1-2, is DTGVSQNPRHKITKRGQNVTFRCDPISEHNRLYWYRQTLGQGPEFLTYFQNEAQLEKSRLLSDRFSAERPKGSFSTLEIQRTEQGDSAMYLCASSTRGRDRGLGRNGYTFGSGTRLTVV.

The rearrangement links TRBV19 to TRBJ1-4; the match to TRBD1 covers 8 bases. Germline-derived CDR1 and CDR2 are LNHDA and SQIVND (reference sequence). J gave up 11 bases and V 6 bases, and 8 bases lay outside the gene matches. This CDR3 has 13 residues. CDR3 DNA sequence: TGTGCCAGTAGAAATACAGGGGGAGAGAAACTGTTTTTT. Translating it yields CASRNTGGEKLFF.

J is TRBJ2-2 and V is TRBV7-9; the match to TRBD1 covers 12 bases. Germline V gene lookup returns CDR1 SEHNR and CDR2 FQNEAQ (reference sequence). Trimming cost V 4 bases and J 4 bases; bases outside gene matches: 4. This CDR3 is 16 amino acids long. The CDR3: CASSWDRGLGTGELFF. CDR3 nucleotides: TGTGCCAGCAGCTGGGACAGGGGGCTCGGCACCGGGGAGCTGTTTTTT.

The chain has TRBV21-1 and TRBJ2-5; the tabulated D call, TRBD1, remains unverified against the DNA. TRBV21-1 is recorded as a pseudogene. This CDR3 region has 15 residues. The CDR3 nucleotides are TGTGCCAGCAGCTCCCGGACAGGGACGGGAGAGACCCAGTACTTC. It yields the protein CASSSRTGTGETQYF.

The genes are TRBV6-5 and TRBJ2-7; a weak D match, TRBD1 (6 bases). The CDR3 is 13 amino acids. Trimming stripped 0 bases from V and 7 bases from J, with 10 bases between. The germline gives CDR1 MNHEY, CDR2 SVGAGI. The CDR3 loop is CASSYSGAREQYF. The CDR3 nucleotides are TGTGCCAGCAGTTACTCGGGGGCTAGGGAGCAGTACTTC.

Worth noting for this clone: In the same sample, other DNA sequences code for this CDR3. The chain combines TRBV11-2 with TRBJ2-7, with 9 bases aligning to TRBD2. The V and J ends lost 5 bases and 3 bases, in that order; junction bases with no gene match: 14. The germline CDR1 and CDR2 sequences are SGHAT and FQNNGV. CDR3 length equals 17 residues. As DNA, the CDR3 is TGTGCCAGCAGCCTAATGCCCCGCGGGAGGGTCCTCTACGAGCAGTACTTC. This gives the protein CASSLMPRGRVLYEQYF. The full variable domain, with the rest looked up from reference TRBV11-2 and TRBJ2-7, is EAGVAQSPRYKIIEKRQSVAFWCNPISGHATLYWYQQILGQGPKLLIQFQNNGVVDDSQLPKDRFSAERLKGVDSTLKIQPAKLEDSAVYLCASSLMPRGRVLYEQYFGPGTRLTVT.

This chain joins TRBV27 and TRBJ1-5, with D unresolved. This CDR3 comprises 12 residues. V was clipped by 5 bases and J by 6 bases, with 8 bases between them. CDR1 and CDR2 from the germline V gene are MNHEY and SMNVEV (reference sequence). CDR3 amino acids: CASSMGSQPQHF. In DNA, the CDR3 is TGTGCCAGCAGTATGGGGAGTCAGCCCCAGCATTTT.

The chain is built from TRBV15 and TRBJ1-2, with TRBD1 matching 9 bases. The J segment lost 8 bases and the V segment lost 3 bases, leaving 10 bases of the junction unmatched. CDR3 length: 15 amino acids. The germline V gene encodes CDR1 LNHNV and CDR2 YYDKDF (reference sequence). The DNA of the CDR3 is TGTGCCACCAGCAGTACAGGGGGCATCCAAGGCGGCTACACCTTC. It encodes CATSSTGGIQGGYTF.

The table lists this clone with a count of one. V is TRBV30 and J is TRBJ2-7, with a weak D call TRBD1 (5 bases). Germline V gene data show CDR1 as GTSNPN and CDR2 as SVGIG (reference sequence). This CDR3 contains 14 residues. V lost 4 bases to trimming and J lost 2 bases, with 15 bases between them. CDR3 sequence: CAWKRQGPPYEQYF. As DNA, the CDR3 is TGTGCCTGGAAAAGGCAGGGCCCCCCCTACGAGCAGTACTTC.

The genes are TRBV6-6 and TRBJ2-7, with a tentative D call TRBD1 (6 bases). This CDR3 contains 15 residues. Per germline, CDR1 MNHNY and CDR2 SVGAGI (reference sequence). The germline V and J ends were trimmed by 4 bases and 5 bases, with 18 bases remaining between them. The CDR3 bases are TGTGCCAGCAGTTCCTACAGGGCGGGCTTCGACGAGCAGTACTTC. Its protein product is CASSSYRAGFDEQYF.

The chain has TRBV4-2 and TRBJ1-1; 8 bases map to TRBD1. This CDR3 is built from 15 residues. Looked up from germline, CDR1 is LGHNA and CDR2 is YNFKEQ. With V trimmed by 3 bases and J by 1 base, 4 bases remained unmatched. The CDR3 DNA reads TGTGCCAGCAGCCACGTACAGGGGGAGAACACTGAAGCTTTCTTT. It codes for CASSHVQGENTEAFF.

The rearrangement joins TRBV6-1 to TRBJ1-3; D is ambiguous. V was pared by 2 bases and J by 0 bases, with 5 bases between. The length of the CDR3 is 14 residues. CDR1 MNHNS and CDR2 SASEGT come from the germline V gene. The CDR3 DNA follows: TGTGCCAGCAGTGAACAGATCTCTGGAAACACCATATATTTT. Amino acids: CASSEQISGNTIYF.

The chain combines TRBV7-2 with TRBJ1-1, with 8 bases lining up with TRBD1. The CDR3 spans 15 residues. The V gene's germline CDR1 is SGHTA and CDR2 FQGNSA. The V segment lost 5 bases and the J segment 1 base; nucleotides outside the gene matches: 6. Written as DNA, the CDR3 is TGTGCCAGCAGCGCACTGGGACAGGCGAACACTGAAGCTTTCTTT. Translated: CASSALGQANTEAFF.

This sequence joins TRBV7-9 and TRBJ1-2; 8 bases map to TRBD1. Per germline, CDR1 SEHNR and CDR2 FQNEAQ (reference sequence). The CDR3 runs 14 residues. Trimming at V came to 5 bases and at J to 4 bases, leaving 6 bases not matched to a gene. CDR3 DNA: TGTGCCAGCAGCCTCGGACAGGGAGGCTATGGCTACACCTTC. This translates into CASSLGQGGYGYTF. The variable domain in full, with the rest retrieved from reference TRBV7-9 and TRBJ1-2, is DTGVSQNPRHKITKRGQNVTFRCDPISEHNRLYWYRQTLGQGPEFLTYFQNEAQLEKSRLLSDRFSAERPKGSFSTLEIQRTEQGDSAMYLCASSLGQGGYGYTFGSGTRLTVV.

The genes are TRBV30 and TRBJ1-2; the match to TRBD1 covers 7 bases. V lost 1 base to trimming and J lost 5 bases; unmatched junction nucleotides: 4. Germline values: CDR1 GTSNPN, CDR2 SVGIG (reference sequence). This CDR3 is 13 amino acids long. CDR3 nucleotides: TGTGCCTGGAGTGGGGGACAGACTTATGGCTACACCTTC. Translation: CAWSGGQTYGYTF.

This chain uses TRBV18 with TRBJ1-1; D uncertain. This CDR3 contains 14 residues. Germline CDR1 KGHSH, CDR2 LQKENI. Trimming removed 3 bases at V and 2 bases at J, with 10 bases between. The CDR3 spells CASSPEGSNTEAFF. CDR3 DNA: TGTGCCAGCTCACCCGAGGGCTCTAACACTGAAGCTTTCTTT. Together with reference TRBV18 and TRBJ1-1, the CDR3 gives the full variable domain: NAGVMQNPRHLVRRRGQEARLRCSPMKGHSHVYWYRQLPEEGLKFMVYLQKENIIDESGMPKERFSAEFPKEGPSILRIQQVVRGDSAAYFCASSPEGSNTEAFFGQGTRLTVV.

The DNA for the CDR3 is TGTGCCAGCAGCAACGTCCAGTCGAGTGTACCGGGACTAGCGGGACGGAGCTCCTACGAGCAGTACTTC. As protein: CASSNVQSSVPGLAGRSSYEQYF. This rearrangement joins TRBV21-1 to TRBJ2-5; the table's D call TRBD2 went unverified against the DNA. Gene TRBJ2-7 matches the end of the DNA better, so the J call may be wrong. TRBV21-1 represents a pseudogene. The CDR3 length is 23 residues.

The chain recombines TRBV18 with TRBJ2-5; TRBD2 is a possible D gene (6 bases). The CDR3 is 14 amino acids. CDR1 and CDR2 from the germline V gene are KGHSH and LQKENI. V shed 1 base and J shed 7 bases, with 13 bases lying between them. Here the CDR3 reads CASSPQEQAGTQYF. CDR3 in DNA: TGTGCCAGCTCACCACAGGAACAAGCGGGGACCCAGTACTTC. The full variable domain, its missing parts supplied by reference TRBV18 and TRBJ2-5, is NAGVMQNPRHLVRRRGQEARLRCSPMKGHSHVYWYRQLPEEGLKFMVYLQKENIIDESGMPKERFSAEFPKEGPSILRIQQVVRGDSAAYFCASSPQEQAGTQYFGPGTRLLVL.

The chain carries TRBV5-5 and TRBJ2-1; 8 positions agree with TRBD1. Germline CDR1 SGHKS, CDR2 YYEKEE (reference sequence). V lost 4 bases, J lost 8 bases, and 5 bases stayed unmatched. This CDR3 is built from 13 residues. CDR3 region: CASSPTGVHEQFF. CDR3 DNA sequence: TGTGCCAGCAGCCCGACAGGGGTTCATGAGCAGTTCTTC.

This clone was seen a handful of times. V usage is TRBV11-2 and J usage is TRBJ2-1, with TRBD1 matching 11 bases. The ends lost 0 bases at V and 12 bases at J; junction bases unmatched: 16. Germline V gives CDR1 SGHAT, CDR2 FQNNGV. The CDR3 loop spans 18 amino acids. Here the CDR3 reads CASSLEGAGTGGWGAQFF. The CDR3 coding sequence is TGTGCCAGCAGCTTAGAGGGGGCGGGGACAGGGGGGTGGGGTGCGCAGTTCTTC.

The chain uses TRBV29-1 and TRBJ1-1; D possibly corresponds to TRBD1 (5 bases). Germline assignment: CDR1 SQVTM and CDR2 ANQGSEA. V was cut by 7 bases and J by 3 bases, with 12 bases left in between. The CDR3 sequence is 12 residues long. CDR3 bases: TGCAGCGGCAGGGATTCGGACACTGAAGCTTTCTTT. The encoded protein is CSGRDSDTEAFF.

This clone has only a few counts. The genes are TRBV25-1 and TRBJ2-1; 12 bases line up with TRBD2. Germline V gene data show CDR1 as MGHDK and CDR2 as SYGVNS. J gave up 7 bases and V 7 bases, and 17 bases lay outside the gene matches. The CDR3 runs 18 residues. CDR3 in amino acids: CASTNLGSSGRAENEQFF. CDR3 in DNA: TGTGCCAGCACCAACCTGGGGTCTAGCGGGAGGGCGGAAAATGAGCAGTTCTTC.

The V and J genes are TRBV7-2 and TRBJ1-1; no clear D. Germline assignment: CDR1 SGHTA and CDR2 FQGNSA. The CDR3 sequence is 14 residues long. The ends were cut back, 2 bases at V and 1 base at J, with 8 bases in the middle. CDR3 residues: CASSLSAGNTEAFF. DNA of the CDR3: TGTGCCAGCAGCTTATCGGCAGGGAACACTGAAGCTTTCTTT.

The V and J genes are TRBV5-1 and TRBJ2-5; a possible D gene is TRBD1 (6 bases). The V and J ends lost 4 bases and 0 bases respectively, with 10 bases between them. Germline CDR1 reads SGHRS; CDR2 reads YFSETQ. The CDR3 is 14 residues long. CDR3 sequence: CASSRTGYQETQYF. The CDR3 bases are TGCGCCAGCAGCCGTACAGGGTACCAAGAGACCCAGTACTTC.

The chain is built from TRBV5-1 and TRBJ1-2, with a possible D match to TRBD1 (6 bases). Per germline, CDR1 SGHRS and CDR2 YFSETQ. This CDR3 contains 11 residues. V dropped 4 bases and J dropped 7 bases, with 8 bases sitting between them. The CDR3 sequence: CASSNRVGYTF. For the CDR3, the DNA is TGCGCCAGCAGCAACAGGGTTGGCTACACCTTC.

The chain has TRBV6-5 and TRBJ1-1; weak D call: TRBD1 (5 bases). V lost 7 bases to trimming and J lost 0 bases, with 9 bases between them. The CDR3 totals 13 residues. The germline gives CDR1 MNHEY, CDR2 SVGAGI. The chain's CDR3 is CASKGLLNTEAFF. CDR3 coding DNA: TGTGCCAGCAAGGGACTCCTGAACACTGAAGCTTTCTTT.

The chain carries TRBV2 and TRBJ2-7; D gene uncertain. CDR3 length: 15 amino acids. CDR1 is SNHLY, CDR2 FYNNEI, per germline. V was cut by 6 bases and J by 2 bases, with 17 bases left in between. The CDR3 DNA is TGTGCCAGCAGCGACCCGGTCGAGGCCCCCTACGAGCAGTACTTC. Protein: CASSDPVEAPYEQYF.

Only a few counts were recorded for this clone. V and J are TRBV27 and TRBJ2-7, with D tentatively TRBD2 (6 bases). The germline CDR1 and CDR2 sequences are MNHEY and SMNVEV (reference sequence). The CDR3 length is 15 residues. Trimming stripped 5 bases from V and 3 bases from J, with 17 bases between. The CDR3 sequence: CASSRFGGHSYEQYF. The CDR3 coding sequence is TGTGCCAGCAGTCGTTTCGGAGGGCACAGCTACGAGCAGTACTTC.

The chain has TRBV19 and TRBJ1-5, with 7 bases aligning to TRBD1. Germline V gene sequence: CDR1 LNHDA, CDR2 SQIVND (reference sequence). The CDR3 extends over 14 amino acids. V lost 7 bases and J lost 3; bases outside the gene matches: 6. As DNA, the CDR3 is TGTGCCAGTAATACCGGGACAGTCAATCAGCCCCAGCATTTT. This gives the protein CASNTGTVNQPQHF.